The source of this TCR beta chain is a study of technical replicates of blood from several donors. TCRdb keeps only in-frame clones here, not all; method: immunoSEQ multiplex PCR. The sample records around 65,000 clones, about 90% being singletons. Germline V gene lookup returns CDR1 LNHDA and CDR2 SQIVND (reference sequence). This CDR3 contains 14 residues. V gave up 3 bases and J gave up 6 bases, with 14 bases separating them. The sequence was obtained from a human donor in good health. Some clones in this sample may be carry-over from other donors' samples. Material for sequencing was PBMCs. The V and J genes are TRBV19 and TRBJ1-2; possibly TRBD1 for D (5 bases). CDR3 protein: CASSMLRTPHGYTF. CDR3 DNA sequence: TGTGCCAGTAGTATGTTGCGGACACCCCATGGCTACACCTTC.